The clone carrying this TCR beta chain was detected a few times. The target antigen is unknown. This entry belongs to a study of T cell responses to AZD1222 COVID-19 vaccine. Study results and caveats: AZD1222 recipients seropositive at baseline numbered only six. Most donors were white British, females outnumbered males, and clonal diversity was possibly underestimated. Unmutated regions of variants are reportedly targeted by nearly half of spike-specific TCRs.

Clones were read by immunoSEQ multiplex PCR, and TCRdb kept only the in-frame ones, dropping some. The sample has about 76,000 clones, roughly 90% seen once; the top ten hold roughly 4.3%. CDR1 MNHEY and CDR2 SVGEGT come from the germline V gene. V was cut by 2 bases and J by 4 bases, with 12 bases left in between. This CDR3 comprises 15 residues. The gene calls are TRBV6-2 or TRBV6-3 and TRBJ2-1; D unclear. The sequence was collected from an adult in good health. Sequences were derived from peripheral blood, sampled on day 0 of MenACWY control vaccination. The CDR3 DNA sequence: TGTGCCAGCAGTTACGGGTATCCGGAGTACAATGAGCAGTTCTTC. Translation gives CASSYGYPEYNEQFF.